This T cell receptor beta chain originates from a study of memory CD4+ T cells and cytomegalovirus serostatus. Of note for this clone: Its antigen is unknown.

Sequenced by immunoSEQ multiplex PCR; TCRdb stores in-frame clones only, minus some. The sample has about 100,000 clones, about four fifths seen once. The sort gate was single viable CD3+CD4+CD8-CD45RO+ cells for memory CD4+ T cells. Study findings and constraints: Each of approximately 63 CMV-associated TCRbeta sequences occurred in one to five individuals.

Per the germline V gene, CDR1 is SQVTM and CDR2 is ANQGSEA. The ends were cut back, 4 bases at V and 0 bases at J, with 13 bases in the middle. The CDR3 extends over 14 amino acids. V is TRBV29-1 and J is TRBJ2-7; D remains ambiguous. This TCR was recovered from an adult in good health and CMV-seropositive. Sequenced: memory CD4+ T cells from blood. The CDR3 reads CSVASVSSSYEQYF. The CDR3 DNA follows: TGCAGCGTTGCGTCAGTTTCGAGCTCCTACGAGCAGTACTTC.